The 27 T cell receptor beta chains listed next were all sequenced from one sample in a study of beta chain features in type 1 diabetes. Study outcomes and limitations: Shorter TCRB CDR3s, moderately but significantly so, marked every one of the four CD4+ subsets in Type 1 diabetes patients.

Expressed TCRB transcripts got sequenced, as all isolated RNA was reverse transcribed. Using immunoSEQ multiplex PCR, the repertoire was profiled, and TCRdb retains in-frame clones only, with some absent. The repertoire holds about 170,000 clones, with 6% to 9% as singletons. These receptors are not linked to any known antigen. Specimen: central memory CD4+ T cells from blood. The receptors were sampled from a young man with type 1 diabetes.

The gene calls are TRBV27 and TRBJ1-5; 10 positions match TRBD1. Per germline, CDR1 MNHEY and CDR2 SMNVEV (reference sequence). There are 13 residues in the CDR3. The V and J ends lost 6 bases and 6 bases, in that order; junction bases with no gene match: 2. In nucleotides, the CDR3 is TGTGCCAGCAGGGGACAGGGGACTCAGCCCCAGCATTTT. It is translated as CASRGQGTQPQHF.

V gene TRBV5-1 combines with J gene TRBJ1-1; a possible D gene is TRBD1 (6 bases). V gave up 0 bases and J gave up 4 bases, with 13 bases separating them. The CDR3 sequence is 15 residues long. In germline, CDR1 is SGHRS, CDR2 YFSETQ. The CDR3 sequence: CASSLAGTQTTEAFF. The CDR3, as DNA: TGCGCCAGCAGCTTGGCGGGGACACAGACCACTGAAGCTTTCTTT.

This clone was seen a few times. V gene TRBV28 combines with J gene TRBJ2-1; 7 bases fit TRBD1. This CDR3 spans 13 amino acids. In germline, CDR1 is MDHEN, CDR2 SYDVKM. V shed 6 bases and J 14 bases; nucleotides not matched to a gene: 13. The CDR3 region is CASRNPWQGEEFF. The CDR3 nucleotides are TGTGCCAGCAGGAACCCGTGGCAGGGGGAAGAGTTCTTC.

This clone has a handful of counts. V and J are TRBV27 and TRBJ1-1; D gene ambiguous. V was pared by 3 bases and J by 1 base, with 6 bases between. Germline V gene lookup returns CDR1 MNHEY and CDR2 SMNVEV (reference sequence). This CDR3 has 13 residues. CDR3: CASSFAENTEAFF. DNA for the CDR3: TGTGCCAGCAGTTTCGCAGAGAACACTGAAGCTTTCTTT.

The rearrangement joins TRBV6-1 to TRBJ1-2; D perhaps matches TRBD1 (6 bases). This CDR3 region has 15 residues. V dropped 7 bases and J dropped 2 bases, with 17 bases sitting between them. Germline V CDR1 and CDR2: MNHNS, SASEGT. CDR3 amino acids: CASILTRGGNYGYTF. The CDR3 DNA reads TGTGCCAGCATTCTTACCAGGGGAGGGAACTATGGCTACACCTTC.

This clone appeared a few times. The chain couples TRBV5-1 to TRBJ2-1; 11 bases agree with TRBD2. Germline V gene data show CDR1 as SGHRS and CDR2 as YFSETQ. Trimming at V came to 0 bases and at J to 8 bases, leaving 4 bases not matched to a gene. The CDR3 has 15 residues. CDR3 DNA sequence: TGCGCCAGCAGCTTGGCTAGCGGGGGGTATTATGAGCAGTTCTTC. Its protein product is CASSLASGGYYEQFF.

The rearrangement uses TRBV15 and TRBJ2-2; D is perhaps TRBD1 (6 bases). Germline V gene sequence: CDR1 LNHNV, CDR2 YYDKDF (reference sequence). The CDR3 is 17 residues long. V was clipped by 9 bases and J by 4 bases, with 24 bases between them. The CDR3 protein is CATSGPEGGIGTGELFF. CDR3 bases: TGTGCCACATCCGGACCCGAAGGGGGAATAGGCACCGGGGAGCTGTTTTTT.

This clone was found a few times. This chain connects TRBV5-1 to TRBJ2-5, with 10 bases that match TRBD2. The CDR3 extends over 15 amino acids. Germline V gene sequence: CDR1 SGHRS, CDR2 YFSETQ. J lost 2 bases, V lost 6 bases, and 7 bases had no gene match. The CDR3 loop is CASNPSGGGQETQYF. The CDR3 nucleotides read TGCGCCAGCAACCCTAGCGGGGGAGGGCAAGAGACCCAGTACTTC.

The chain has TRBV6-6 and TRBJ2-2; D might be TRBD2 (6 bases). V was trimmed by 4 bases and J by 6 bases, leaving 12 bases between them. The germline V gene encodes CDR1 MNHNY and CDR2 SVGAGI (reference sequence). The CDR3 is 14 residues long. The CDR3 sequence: CASSFAGSAGELFF. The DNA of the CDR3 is TGTGCCAGCAGTTTTGCGGGGTCCGCCGGGGAGCTGTTTTTT.

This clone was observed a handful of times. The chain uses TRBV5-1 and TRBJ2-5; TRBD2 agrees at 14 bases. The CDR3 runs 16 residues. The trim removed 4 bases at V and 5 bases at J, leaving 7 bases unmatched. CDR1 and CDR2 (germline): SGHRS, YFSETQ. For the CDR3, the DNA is TGCGCCAGCAGCGGCTCCGGGACTAGCGGGGGTGAGACCCAGTACTTC. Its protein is CASSGSGTSGGETQYF.

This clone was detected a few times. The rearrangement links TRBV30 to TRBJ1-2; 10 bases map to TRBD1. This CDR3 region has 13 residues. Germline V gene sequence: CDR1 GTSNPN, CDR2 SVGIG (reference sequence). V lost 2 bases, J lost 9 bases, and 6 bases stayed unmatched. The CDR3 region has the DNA TGTGCCTGGAGTCACGGACAGGGGGGAAGCTACACCTTC. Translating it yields CAWSHGQGGSYTF.

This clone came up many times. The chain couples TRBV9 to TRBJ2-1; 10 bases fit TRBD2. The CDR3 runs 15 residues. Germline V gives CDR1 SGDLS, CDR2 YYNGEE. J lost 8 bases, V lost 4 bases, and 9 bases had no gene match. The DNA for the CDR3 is TGTGCCAGCAGCCCTCTAGCGGGAGTAGGCGATGAGCAGTTCTTC. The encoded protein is CASSPLAGVGDEQFF.

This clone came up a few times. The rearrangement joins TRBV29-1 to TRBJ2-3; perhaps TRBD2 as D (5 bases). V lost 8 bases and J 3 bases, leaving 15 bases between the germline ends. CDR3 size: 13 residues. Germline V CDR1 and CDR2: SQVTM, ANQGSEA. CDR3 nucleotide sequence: TGCAGCTATGTCCCCGGGGTAACAGATACGCAGTATTTT. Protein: CSYVPGVTDTQYF.

The CDR3 protein is CASSYGGSGYTF. CDR3 sequence (DNA): TGTGCCAGCAGTTACGGTGGTAGTGGCTACACCTTC. The chain joins TRBV6-6 to TRBJ1-2, with unresolved D. V lost 2 bases to trimming and J lost 7 bases, with 8 bases between them. Germline CDR1 and CDR2: MNHNY and SVGAGI (reference sequence). The CDR3 consists of 12 residues.

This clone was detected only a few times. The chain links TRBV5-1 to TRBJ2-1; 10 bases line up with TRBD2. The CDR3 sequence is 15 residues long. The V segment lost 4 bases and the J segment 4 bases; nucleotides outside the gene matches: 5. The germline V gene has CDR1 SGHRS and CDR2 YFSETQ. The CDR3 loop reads CASSPSGSDYNEQFF. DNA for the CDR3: TGCGCCAGCAGCCCTAGCGGGAGTGATTACAATGAGCAGTTCTTC.

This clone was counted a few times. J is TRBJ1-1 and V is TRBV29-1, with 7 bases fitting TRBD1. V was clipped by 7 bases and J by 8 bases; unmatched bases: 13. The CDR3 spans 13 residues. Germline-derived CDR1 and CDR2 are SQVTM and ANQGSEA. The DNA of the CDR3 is TGCAGCGGGGGGGACAGCTCACTAACCGAAGCTTTCTTT. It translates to CSGGDSSLTEAFF.

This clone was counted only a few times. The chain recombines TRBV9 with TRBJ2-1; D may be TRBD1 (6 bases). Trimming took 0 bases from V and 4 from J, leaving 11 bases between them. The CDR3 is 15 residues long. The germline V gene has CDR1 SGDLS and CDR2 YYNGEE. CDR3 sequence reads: CASSVDTGRYNEQFF. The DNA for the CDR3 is TGTGCCAGCAGCGTAGACACAGGGCGGTACAATGAGCAGTTCTTC.

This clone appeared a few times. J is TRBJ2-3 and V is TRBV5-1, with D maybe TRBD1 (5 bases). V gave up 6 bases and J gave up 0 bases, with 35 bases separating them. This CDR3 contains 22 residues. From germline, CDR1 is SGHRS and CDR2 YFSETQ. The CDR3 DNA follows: TGCGCCAGCATACAGGAGCCTTTGGCGTCGGGCTTACGCGTATCTAGCACAGATACGCAGTATTTT. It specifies CASIQEPLASGLRVSSTDTQYF.

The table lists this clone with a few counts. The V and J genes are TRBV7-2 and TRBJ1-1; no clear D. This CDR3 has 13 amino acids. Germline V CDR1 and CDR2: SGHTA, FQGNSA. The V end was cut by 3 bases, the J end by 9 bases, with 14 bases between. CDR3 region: CASSLEFAVKAFF. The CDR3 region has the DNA TGTGCCAGCAGCTTGGAGTTTGCGGTTAAAGCTTTCTTT.

CDR3 DNA: TGTGCCAGCACCCTTGGGGGACAATACTCCTACGAGCAGTACTTC. This codes for CASTLGGQYSYEQYF. V gene TRBV27 combines with J gene TRBJ2-7; a possible D gene is TRBD1 (6 bases). This CDR3 is built from 15 residues. CDR1 and CDR2 from the germline V gene are MNHEY and SMNVEV (reference sequence). The ends were cut back, 7 bases at V and 0 bases at J, with 16 bases in the middle.

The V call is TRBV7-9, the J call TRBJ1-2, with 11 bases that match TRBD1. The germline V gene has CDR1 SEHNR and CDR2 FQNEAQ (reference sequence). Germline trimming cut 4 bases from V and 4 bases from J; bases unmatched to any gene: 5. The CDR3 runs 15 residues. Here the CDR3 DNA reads TGTGCCAGCAGCTCCGGGACAGGGGGGATCTATGGCTACACCTTC. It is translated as CASSSGTGGIYGYTF.

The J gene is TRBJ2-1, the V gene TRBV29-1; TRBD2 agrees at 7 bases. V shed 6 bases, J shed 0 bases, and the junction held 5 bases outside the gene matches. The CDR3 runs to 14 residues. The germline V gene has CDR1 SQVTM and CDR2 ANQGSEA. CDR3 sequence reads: CSVASGFSYNEQFF. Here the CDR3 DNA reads TGCAGCGTCGCTAGCGGCTTCTCCTACAATGAGCAGTTCTTC.

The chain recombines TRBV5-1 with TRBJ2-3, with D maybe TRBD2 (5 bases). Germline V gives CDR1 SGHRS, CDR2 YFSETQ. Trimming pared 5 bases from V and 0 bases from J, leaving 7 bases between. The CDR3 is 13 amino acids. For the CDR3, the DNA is TGCGCCAGCAGATCTAGCAGCACAGATACGCAGTATTTT. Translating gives CASRSSSTDTQYF.

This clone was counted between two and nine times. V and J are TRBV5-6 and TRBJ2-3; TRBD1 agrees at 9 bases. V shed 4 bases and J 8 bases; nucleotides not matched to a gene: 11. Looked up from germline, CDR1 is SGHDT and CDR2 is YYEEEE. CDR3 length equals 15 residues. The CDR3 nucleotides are TGTGCCAGCAGCCCAGACAGGGGGACGGTGGTTACGCAGTATTTT. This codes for CASSPDRGTVVTQYF.

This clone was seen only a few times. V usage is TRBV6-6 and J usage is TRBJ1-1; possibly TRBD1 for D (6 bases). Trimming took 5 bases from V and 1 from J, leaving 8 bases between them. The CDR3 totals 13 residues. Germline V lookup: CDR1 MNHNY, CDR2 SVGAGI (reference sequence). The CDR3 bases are TGTGCCAGCAGTACACAGGGGAACACTGAAGCTTTCTTT. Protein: CASSTQGNTEAFF.

The CDR3 nucleotides read TGCGCCAGCAGCCAAGATTCCCGAAACATTCAGTACTTC. The encoded protein is CASSQDSRNIQYF. The J gene is TRBJ2-4, the V gene TRBV4-3; D unresolved. The CDR3 spans 13 residues. CDR1 is LGHNA, CDR2 YSLEER, per germline. V lost 0 bases and J lost 6, with 6 bases in between.

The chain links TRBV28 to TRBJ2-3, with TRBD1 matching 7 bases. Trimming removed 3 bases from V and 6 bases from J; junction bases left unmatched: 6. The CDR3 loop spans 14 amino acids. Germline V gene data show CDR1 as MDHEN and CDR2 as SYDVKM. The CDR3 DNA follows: TGTGCCAGCAGTTTGGTAGGGGGCGGCGATACGCAGTATTTT. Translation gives CASSLVGGGDTQYF.